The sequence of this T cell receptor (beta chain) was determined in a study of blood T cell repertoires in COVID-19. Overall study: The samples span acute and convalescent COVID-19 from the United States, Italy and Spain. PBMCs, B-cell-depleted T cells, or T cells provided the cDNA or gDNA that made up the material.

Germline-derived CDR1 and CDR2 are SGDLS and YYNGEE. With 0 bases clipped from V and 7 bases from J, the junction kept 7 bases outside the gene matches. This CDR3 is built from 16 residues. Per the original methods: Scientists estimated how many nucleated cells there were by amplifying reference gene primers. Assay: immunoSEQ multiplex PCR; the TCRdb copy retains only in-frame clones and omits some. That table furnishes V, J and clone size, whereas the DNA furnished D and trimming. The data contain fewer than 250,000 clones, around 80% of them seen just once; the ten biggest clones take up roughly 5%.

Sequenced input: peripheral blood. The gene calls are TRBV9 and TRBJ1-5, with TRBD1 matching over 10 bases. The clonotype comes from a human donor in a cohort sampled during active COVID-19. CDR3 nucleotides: TGTGCCAGCAGCGTAGGGGGAACGACAGGGGGCCAGCCCCAGCATTTT. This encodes CASSVGGTTGGQPQHF.